This T cell receptor (beta chain) was sequenced for a study of blood T cell repertoires in COVID-19. Assay: immunoSEQ multiplex PCR; the TCRdb copy retains only in-frame clones and omits some. The sample holds approximately 50,000 clones, 80% to 90% seen once. The sequence derives from a woman of 80 years or more with acute or convalescent COVID-19. The source material was peripheral blood.

The CDR3 DNA sequence: TGTGCCAGCAGCTTAACACAGGGGGCAAGTGGCTACACCTTC. Amino acids: CASSLTQGASGYTF. The rearrangement joins TRBV5-6 to TRBJ1-2, with TRBD1 identical over 9 bases. With V trimmed by 2 bases and J by 7 bases, 6 bases remained unmatched. The CDR3 has 14 amino acids. Germline CDR1 reads SGHDT; CDR2 reads YYEEEE. The variable domain in full, completed from reference TRBV5-6 and TRBJ1-2, reads DAGVTQSPTHLIKTRGQQVTLRCSPKSGHDTVSWYQQALGQGPQFIFQYYEEEERQRGNFPDRFSGHQFPNYSSELNVNALLLGDSALYLCASSLTQGASGYTFGSGTRLTVV.